These 29 T cell receptor beta chains share one sample of origin, sequenced in a study of blood T cell repertoires in COVID-19. The assay was immunoSEQ multiplex PCR, and TCRdb's table has in-frame clones only and misses some. The repertoire has 110,000 to 150,000 clones, around 79% of them found once; the top ten carry approximately 3.6%. The sample was peripheral blood. Receptors originate from a man between 60 and 75 years old with acute or convalescent COVID-19.

The DNA of the CDR3 is TGTGCCAGCAGTTTTACAGGGGGGACCCAGTACTTC. It yields the protein CASSFTGGTQYF. V and J are TRBV12-3 or TRBV12-4 and TRBJ2-5; 8 nucleotides line up with TRBD1. After removal of 3 bases from V and 7 bases from J, the junction contained 1 base not matched to a gene. The CDR3 has 12 amino acids.

The chain links TRBV29-1 to TRBJ2-3, with 11 bases that match TRBD2. The CDR3 is made up of 17 amino acids. Trimming at V came to 5 bases and at J to 6 bases, leaving 16 bases not matched to a gene. Germline V gene data show CDR1 as SQVTM and CDR2 as ANQGSEA. The CDR3 spells CSVQRTSGSSGADTQYF. Here the CDR3 DNA reads TGCAGCGTTCAAAGGACTAGCGGGTCCTCGGGAGCTGATACGCAGTATTTT.

This sequence joins TRBV30 and TRBJ2-3, with 8 bases identical to TRBD2. V gave up 8 bases and J gave up 5 bases; unmatched junction bases: 12. The germline CDR1 and CDR2 sequences are GTSNPN and SVGIG (reference sequence). The CDR3 length is 14 residues. The CDR3 DNA is TGTGCCGGCCTCGTAGCGGGATGGGGAGATACGCAGTATTTT. Its protein product is CAGLVAGWGDTQYF.

The rearrangement joins TRBV7-2 to TRBJ2-1; 9 nucleotides match TRBD2. V trimming: 1 base; J trimming: 0 bases; junction bases outside the gene matches: 4. Germline CDR1 is SGHTA and CDR2 is FQGNSA. The CDR3 is 17 residues long. Here the CDR3 reads CASSLVGGRGSYNEQFF. CDR3 coding DNA: TGTGCCAGCAGCTTAGTGGGCGGGAGGGGCTCCTACAATGAGCAGTTCTTC.

The chain employs TRBV28 and TRBJ1-1; 8 nucleotides align to TRBD1. V dropped 10 bases and J dropped 6; count of bases not matched to a gene: 10. This CDR3 comprises 13 residues. The germline CDR1 and CDR2 sequences are MDHEN and SYDVKM. DNA of the CDR3: TGTGCCACTCGAGAGACAGGGGAGGCTGAAGCTTTCTTT. This gives the protein CATRETGEAEAFF. Full variable domain (missing parts from reference TRBV28 and TRBJ1-1): DVKVTQSSRYLVKRTGEKVFLECVQDMDHENMFWYRQDPGLGLRLIYFSYDVKMKEKGDIPEGYSVSREKKERFSLILESASTNQTSMYLCATRETGEAEAFFGQGTRLTVV.

V is TRBV19 and J is TRBJ2-2; D call uncertain. The CDR3 sequence is 13 residues long. V lost 9 bases, J lost 7 bases, and 15 bases lay in between. Germline lookup yields CDR1 LNHDA and CDR2 SQIVND (reference sequence). As DNA, the CDR3 is TGTGCCAGCCGTGACTTGGCTTTCGGGGAGCTGTTTTTT. It translates to CASRDLAFGELFF.

The chain couples TRBV28 to TRBJ2-3, with 9 bases lining up with TRBD2. V shed 2 bases and J 2 bases; nucleotides not matched to a gene: 2. The CDR3 is 15 residues long. CDR1 and CDR2 (germline): MDHEN, SYDVKM. CDR3 amino acids: CASSLPSGITDTQYF. CDR3 DNA: TGTGCCAGCAGTTTACCTAGCGGGATCACAGATACGCAGTATTTT.

This rearrangement joins TRBV7-9 to TRBJ2-7; D may match TRBD1 or TRBD2 (5 bases each). V was clipped by 8 bases and J by 0 bases, with 11 bases between them. The CDR3 runs 13 residues. Germline V gene lookup returns CDR1 SEHNR and CDR2 FQNEAQ (reference sequence). CDR3: CASGREPSYEQYF. As DNA, the CDR3 is TGTGCCAGCGGCAGGGAGCCCTCCTACGAGCAGTACTTC.

This sequence joins TRBV5-1 and TRBJ2-1; TRBD2 matches at 13 bases. The CDR3 runs to 17 residues. V lost 4 bases, J lost 4 bases, and 8 bases stayed unmatched. Per germline, CDR1 SGHRS and CDR2 YFSETQ. CDR3 DNA: TGCGCCAGCAGCGGAGGACTAGCGGGAGAGTCGTACAATGAGCAGTTCTTC. Its translation: CASSGGLAGESYNEQFF.

The V gene is TRBV7-8, the J gene TRBJ2-7; TRBD2 matches 10 bases. The CDR3 runs 15 residues. J gave up 7 bases and V 4 bases, and 10 bases lay outside the gene matches. Germline values: CDR1 SGHVS, CDR2 FQNEAQ. CDR3 bases: TGTGCCAGCAGCTACAGCGGGAGGGCCCTAGGGGAGCAGTACTTC. This gives the protein CASSYSGRALGEQYF.

This chain links TRBV28 with TRBJ2-7; TRBD2 matches at 10 bases. The CDR3 has 14 amino acids. Per the germline V gene, CDR1 is MDHEN and CDR2 is SYDVKM. The ends lost 6 bases at V and 2 bases at J; junction bases unmatched: 4. The CDR3 nucleotides read TGTGCCAGCAGACCCAGCGGGAGGGCCTACGAGCAGTACTTC. It is translated as CASRPSGRAYEQYF.

The chain recombines TRBV24-1 with TRBJ2-7; possible D gene TRBD1, 6 bases. The CDR3 has 13 residues. V lost 6 bases, J lost 7 bases, and 15 bases lay in between. Germline lookup yields CDR1 KGHDR and CDR2 SFDVKD. Here the CDR3 reads CATSRLGGVEQYF. The CDR3 region has the DNA TGTGCCACCAGTAGGCTAGGGGGTGTGGAGCAGTACTTC.

The chain joins TRBV3-1 (or the pseudogene TRBV3-2) to TRBJ1-1; D perhaps matches TRBD1 (5 bases). V was pared by 1 base and J by 0 bases, with 6 bases between. Germline loops: CDR1 LGHDT, CDR2 YNNKEL (reference sequence). This CDR3 contains 14 residues. CDR3 in amino acids: CASSQAGMNTEAFF. The CDR3 nucleotides read TGTGCCAGCAGCCAAGCAGGGATGAACACTGAAGCTTTCTTT.

This clone has more than one count but fewer than ten. J is TRBJ2-3 and V is TRBV6-1; TRBD2 agrees at 9 bases. The V and J ends lost 1 base and 6 bases, in that order; junction bases with no gene match: 5. CDR1 is MNHNS, CDR2 SASEGT, per germline. The length of the CDR3 is 15 residues. CDR3 coding DNA: TGTGCCAGCAGTGAAGGGAGCGGGAGGCCTGATACGCAGTATTTT. Translating gives CASSEGSGRPDTQYF.

This clone was observed a handful of times. The rearrangement joins TRBV27 to TRBJ2-1; 10 bases are shared with TRBD2. With 5 bases clipped from V and 0 bases from J, the junction kept 4 bases outside the gene matches. The germline V gene encodes CDR1 MNHEY and CDR2 SMNVEV (reference sequence). The CDR3 is 16 amino acids. CDR3 in amino acids: CASSAASGSSYNEQFF. Written as DNA, the CDR3 is TGTGCCAGCAGTGCCGCTAGCGGGAGCTCCTACAATGAGCAGTTCTTC.

J is TRBJ2-5 and V is TRBV15; tentatively, D is TRBD1 (5 bases). Trimming cost V 1 base and J 5 bases, with 8 bases left between them. In germline, CDR1 is LNHNV, CDR2 YYDKDF (reference sequence). The CDR3 is 13 residues long. The CDR3 DNA follows: TGTGCCACCAGCAGAGGGGGCCCCGAGACCCAGTACTTC. Residues: CATSRGGPETQYF.

The rearrangement links TRBV7-2 to TRBJ2-6; no clear D. Germline CDR1 is SGHTA and CDR2 is FQGNSA. V lost 5 bases and J lost 0, with 11 bases in between. This CDR3 spans 16 amino acids. CDR3 protein: CASSIQISSGANVLTF. Here the CDR3 DNA reads TGTGCCAGCAGCATACAAATAAGCTCTGGGGCCAACGTCCTGACTTTC. Variable domain in full (rest from reference TRBV7-2 and TRBJ2-6): GAGVSQSPSNKVTEKGKDVELRCDPISGHTALYWYRQSLGQGLEFLIYFQGNSAPDKSGLPSDRFSAERTGGSVSTLTIQRTQQEDSAVYLCASSIQISSGANVLTFGAGSRLTVL.

A word on this clone: The junction departs from germline at one end; a sequencing error may be responsible. J is TRBJ2-7 and V is TRBV3-1 (or the pseudogene TRBV3-2); TRBD2 aligns across 7 bases. The CDR3 totals 13 residues. CDR1 LGHDT and CDR2 YNNKEL come from the germline V gene (reference sequence). The CDR3 region is CASSQDWSREPYF. CDR3 DNA: TGTGCCAGCAGCCAAGATTGGTCGCGGGAGCCGTACTTC.

V is TRBV27 and J is TRBJ1-5; a weak D match, TRBD1 (6 bases). Germline V lookup: CDR1 MNHEY, CDR2 SMNVEV (reference sequence). V was shortened by 9 bases and J by 7 bases, with 19 bases between the two germline ends. The CDR3 runs to 14 residues. This CDR3 reads CASPTSGASQPQHF. CDR3 in DNA: TGTGCCAGTCCCACCTCAGGGGCGAGCCAGCCCCAGCATTTT.

The J gene is TRBJ1-1, the V gene TRBV9, with 9 bases fitting TRBD1. The trim removed 3 bases at V and 3 bases at J, leaving 0 bases unmatched. The CDR3 is made up of 13 amino acids. The germline gives CDR1 SGDLS, CDR2 YYNGEE. The CDR3 DNA reads TGTGCCAGCAGCGGACAGGGGGACACTGAAGCTTTCTTT. As protein: CASSGQGDTEAFF.

The chain combines TRBV30 with TRBJ1-4, with 12 bases fitting TRBD1. Trimming at V came to 5 bases and at J to 0 bases, leaving 7 bases not matched to a gene. The CDR3 contains 17 residues. Germline V gives CDR1 GTSNPN, CDR2 SVGIG (reference sequence). As DNA, the CDR3 is TGTGCCTGGGGCGGGACAGGGGGCTTTGCAACTAATGAAAAACTGTTTTTT. Translation gives CAWGGTGGFATNEKLFF.

The CDR3 DNA follows: TGTGCCAGCAGTTTATGGCAGGGGGTGGGCACTGAAGCTTTCTTT. It translates to CASSLWQGVGTEAFF. The chain combines TRBV27 with TRBJ1-1; 7 nucleotides agree with TRBD1. The CDR3 is made up of 15 amino acids. Per the germline V gene, CDR1 is MNHEY and CDR2 is SMNVEV (reference sequence). V lost 1 base and J lost 4; bases outside the gene matches: 6.

The rearrangement joins TRBV6-6 to TRBJ2-7; 10 bases are a match to TRBD1. With V trimmed by 7 bases and J by 2 bases, 2 bases remained unmatched. The CDR3 is 13 amino acids. The V gene's germline CDR1 is MNHNY and CDR2 SVGAGI (reference sequence). CDR3: CASTGTGAYEQYF. Written as DNA, the CDR3 is TGTGCCAGCACCGGGACAGGGGCCTACGAGCAGTACTTC.

The chain combines TRBV7-2 with TRBJ2-5, with D possibly matching TRBD2 (6 bases). CDR3 length: 14 amino acids. Germline CDR1 and CDR2: SGHTA and FQGNSA. V lost 3 bases to trimming and J lost 5 bases, with 13 bases between them. CDR3 loop: CASSLSAGRETQYF. DNA for the CDR3: TGTGCCAGCAGCTTGTCGGCGGGAAGGGAGACCCAGTACTTC.

The rearrangement links TRBV27 to TRBJ2-7, with 7 bases identical to TRBD1. V lost 2 bases and J lost 0; bases outside the gene matches: 4. CDR1 MNHEY and CDR2 SMNVEV come from the germline V gene (reference sequence). The CDR3 loop spans 15 amino acids. The CDR3 loop is CASSLGQGVSYEQYF. The CDR3 DNA reads as TGTGCCAGCAGTTTAGGGCAGGGGGTCTCCTACGAGCAGTACTTC.

V is TRBV7-8 and J is TRBJ2-1, with D tentatively TRBD1 (6 bases). Germline V gives CDR1 SGHVS, CDR2 FQNEAQ. V lost 10 bases and J 12 bases, leaving 25 bases between the germline ends. The CDR3 length is 14 residues. The CDR3 reads CAIQGSLPGAGQFF. The CDR3, as DNA: TGTGCCATCCAGGGGTCGTTACCCGGTGCTGGGCAGTTCTTC.

The sample holds a few counts of this clone. This chain links TRBV30 with TRBJ1-2; 12 bases are shared with TRBD1. J was trimmed by 6 bases and V by 8 bases; bases with no gene match: 10. The germline gives CDR1 GTSNPN, CDR2 SVGIG (reference sequence). This CDR3 region has 14 residues. The CDR3: CASSRDRGRNGYTF. CDR3 nucleotide sequence: TGTGCCAGTTCCCGGGACAGGGGGCGTAATGGCTACACCTTC. Combining the CDR3 with reference TRBV30 and TRBJ1-2 gives the whole variable domain SQTIHQWPATLVQPVGSPLSLECTVEGTSNPNLYWYRQAAGRGLQLLFYSVGIGQISSEVPQNLSASRPQDRQFILSSKKLLLSDSGFYLCASSRDRGRNGYTFGSGTRLTVV.

J is TRBJ2-2 and V is TRBV19; D is perhaps TRBD2 (7 bases). Between the trimmed V and J ends, which lost 10 bases and 4 bases, there was a span of 16 bases. Germline V gives CDR1 LNHDA, CDR2 SQIVND (reference sequence). The CDR3 length is 14 residues. Written as DNA, the CDR3 is TGTGCCACCTCCGGGGGGCGAATCACCGGGGAGCTGTTTTTT. This codes for CATSGGRITGELFF.

The rearrangement links TRBV6-5 to TRBJ1-1, with 7 bases aligning to TRBD1. Germline CDR1 MNHEY, CDR2 SVGAGI. The CDR3 has 12 residues. J was trimmed by 7 bases and V by 6 bases; bases with no gene match: 5. CDR3 nucleotides: TGTGCCAGCAGCCCCAGGGGGGATGAAGCTTTCTTT. It translates to CASSPRGDEAFF.